The 6 T cell receptor beta chains below all came from one sample that was sequenced in a study of blood T cell repertoires in COVID-19. The table came from immunoSEQ multiplex PCR; TCRdb's copy has only in-frame clones and leaves some out. The sample holds some 260,000 clones, around 89% seen once. Sequencing input: PBMCs or T cells enriched from blood (not recorded which). The receptors stem from a man aged 35-49 years who had recovered from COVID-19.

The rearrangement joins TRBV7-6 to TRBJ1-5; 11 nucleotides align to TRBD1. Germline CDR1 reads SGHVS; CDR2 reads FNYEAQ. The CDR3 has 21 amino acids. Germline trimming cut 2 bases from V and 4 bases from J; bases unmatched to any gene: 19. DNA of the CDR3: TGTGCCAGCAGCTTAAGGTTCTGTTCCCGGGACAGGGGGTATCGGAATCAGCCCCAGCATTTT. Its translation is CASSLRFCSRDRGYRNQPQHF.

The chain uses TRBV7-2 and TRBJ2-7; 7 bases agree with TRBD1. V was pared by 4 bases and J by 2 bases, with 8 bases of the junction left unmatched. Germline loops: CDR1 SGHTA, CDR2 FQGNSA. The CDR3 consists of 15 residues. CDR3 DNA sequence: TGTGCCAGCAGCTACGGGACAGCCACACCCTACGAGCAGTACTTC. This sequence encodes CASSYGTATPYEQYF.

The chain links TRBV7-2 to TRBJ2-5; D is possibly TRBD1 (5 bases). Germline CDR1 SGHTA, CDR2 FQGNSA. Deletions cut 1 base from V and 4 bases from J, with 16 bases between. The length of the CDR3 is 16 residues. Here the CDR3 DNA reads TGTGCCAGCAGCTTAGTTGGGGCTCCAGATGGAGAGACCCAGTACTTC. Amino acids: CASSLVGAPDGETQYF.

The chain joins TRBV15 to TRBJ1-5; D not certain. This CDR3 is built from 14 residues. Between the trimmed V and J ends, which lost 4 bases and 6 bases, there was a span of 13 bases. Germline values: CDR1 LNHNV, CDR2 YYDKDF (reference sequence). The chain's CDR3 is CATSMRVLGQPQHF. DNA for the CDR3: TGTGCCACCAGCATGAGGGTGCTGGGTCAGCCCCAGCATTTT.

The table lists this clone with a few counts. This rearrangement joins TRBV6-6 to TRBJ1-5; perhaps TRBD1 as D (6 bases). This CDR3 has 14 amino acids. Germline V gene lookup returns CDR1 MNHNY and CDR2 SVGAGI (reference sequence). V was trimmed by 2 bases and J by 3 bases, leaving 8 bases between them. Written as DNA, the CDR3 is TGTGCCAGCAGTTACGGACAGCTCAATCAGCCCCAGCATTTT. Protein: CASSYGQLNQPQHF.

The chain links TRBV12-5 to TRBJ1-1; no reliable D call. The CDR3 loop spans 12 amino acids. The germline V and J ends were trimmed by 5 bases and 4 bases, with 8 bases remaining between them. CDR1 and CDR2 from the germline V gene are LGHNT and FRNRAP. CDR3 sequence (DNA): TGTGCTAGTGGTCCCTCTCTCACTGAAGCTTTCTTT. Translation: CASGPSLTEAFF.